A single sample is the source of the 10 T cell receptor beta chains below, sequenced in a study of neurological immune-mediated disorders. Each CDR3 protein gets one entry after TCRdb re-called the 5' RACE reads with MiXCR. The sample lists under 40,000 distinct CDR3 sequences, roughly 7.3% occurring once. Sequences were obtained from PBMCs. All receptors derive from a woman between 40 and 55 years old in good health.

This clonotype was seen many times. The chain recombines TRBV6-5 with TRBJ1-2; 8 nucleotides agree with TRBD1. Germline lookup yields CDR1 MNHEY and CDR2 SVGAGI. J was trimmed by 6 bases and V by 7 bases; bases with no gene match: 10. This CDR3 is 14 amino acids long. CDR3 protein: CASNWGRQGNGYTF. In nucleotides, the CDR3 is TGTGCCAGCAACTGGGGTAGACAGGGGAATGGCTACACCTTC.

This clonotype was detected ten times or more. V usage is TRBV5-1 and J usage is TRBJ2-6, with 11 bases identical to TRBD1. Per the germline V gene, CDR1 is SGHRS and CDR2 is YFSETQ. The CDR3 has 18 residues. V trimming: 6 bases; J trimming: 4 bases; junction bases outside the gene matches: 12. CDR3 loop: CASNLRDRGSPGANVLTF. The DNA of the CDR3 is TGCGCCAGCAACCTCAGGGACAGGGGGTCCCCCGGGGCCAACGTCCTGACTTTC.

This clonotype was recorded at least ten times. The CDR3 loop is CASSLDAGPYNEQFF. In DNA, the CDR3 is TGTGCCAGCAGCTTAGACGCGGGGCCTTACAATGAGCAGTTCTTC. This rearrangement joins TRBV7-6 to TRBJ2-1, with a weak D call TRBD2 (6 bases). CDR3 size: 15 residues. V shed 1 base and J shed 4 bases, with 11 bases lying between them. Germline loops: CDR1 SGHVS, CDR2 FNYEAQ.

The table lists this clonotype with many counts. The rearrangement uses TRBV5-1 and TRBJ2-7, with TRBD1 matching 11 bases. J lost 2 bases, V lost 3 bases, and 1 base had no gene match. Germline loops: CDR1 SGHRS, CDR2 YFSETQ. CDR3 length equals 14 residues. In DNA form, the CDR3 reads TGCGCCAGCAGCTGGACAGGGGGCGCCTACGAGCAGTACTTC. Its protein product is CASSWTGGAYEQYF.

This clonotype has ten or more counts. The genes are TRBV5-1 and TRBJ2-1; 11 nucleotides match TRBD1. Germline values: CDR1 SGHRS, CDR2 YFSETQ. J was trimmed by 8 bases and V by 3 bases; bases with no gene match: 7. The CDR3 is made up of 15 amino acids. CDR3 sequence (DNA): TGCGCCAGCAGCTCCGGGACAGGGGGGCACGATGAGCAGTTCTTC. This encodes CASSSGTGGHDEQFF.

This clonotype has a count of ten or more. The chain carries TRBV7-3 and TRBJ2-1; 9 bases agree with TRBD2. The CDR3 has 13 amino acids. Germline trimming cut 5 bases from V and 9 bases from J; bases unmatched to any gene: 5. Germline V CDR1 and CDR2: SGHTA, FQGTGA. The CDR3 nucleotides read TGTGCCAGCAGCCCGGGACTAGCTACTGAGCAGTTCTTC. Its protein product is CASSPGLATEQFF.

This clonotype was recorded many times. As DNA, the CDR3 is TGCGCCAGCAGCTCCAGGGCGGCCGAGCAGTACTTC. This gives the protein CASSSRAAEQYF. The V call is TRBV5-1, the J call TRBJ2-7; D may be TRBD1 (5 bases). Trimming took 3 bases from V and 6 from J, leaving 10 bases between them. In germline, CDR1 is SGHRS, CDR2 YFSETQ. The CDR3 loop spans 12 amino acids.

At least ten counts were recorded for this clonotype. The V and J genes are TRBV7-6 and TRBJ1-1; possible D gene TRBD1, 5 bases. The V end lost 5 bases, the J end lost 11 bases, and 21 bases lay between the germline ends. The CDR3 has 14 residues. Looked up from germline, CDR1 is SGHVS and CDR2 is FNYEAQ. The CDR3 DNA follows: TGTGCCAGCAGCCTAAAACCAGGGATTTCGGGGGCTTTCTTT. The encoded protein is CASSLKPGISGAFF.

The chain employs TRBV29-1 and TRBJ2-7, with D tentatively TRBD1 (5 bases). This CDR3 region has 12 residues. V was clipped by 5 bases and J by 4 bases, with 12 bases between them. Germline V gene data show CDR1 as SQVTM and CDR2 as ANQGSEA. The CDR3 DNA reads as TGCAGCGTTTTAAGGGGTACATACGAGCAGTACTTC. Its translation: CSVLRGTYEQYF.

This clonotype was detected many times. One end of the junction is discordant with germline, which a read error may explain. J is TRBJ2-3 and V is TRBV24-1, with TRBD1 matching over 8 bases. Germline loops: CDR1 KGHDR, CDR2 SFDVKD. The CDR3 sequence is 13 residues long. Here the CDR3 DNA reads TGTGCCACCAGTGATGAGAAGGACAGGGCCCTCAATTTT. As protein: CATSDEKDRALNF.